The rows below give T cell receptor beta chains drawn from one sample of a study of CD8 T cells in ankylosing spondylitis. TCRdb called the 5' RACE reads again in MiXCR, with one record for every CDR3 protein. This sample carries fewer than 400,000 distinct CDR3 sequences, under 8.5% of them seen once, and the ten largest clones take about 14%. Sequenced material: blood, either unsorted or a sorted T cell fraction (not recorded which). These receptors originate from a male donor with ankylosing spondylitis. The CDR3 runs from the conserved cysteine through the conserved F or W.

CSARDRNVYEQYF TRBV20-1
CSAARQGALSTDTQYF TRBV20-1
CASSLGTGDMREQYF TRBV13
CSVAFSPGELFF TRBV29-1
CASSQVASGRTDTQYF TRBV3-1
CASSLAPGTPYEQYF TRBV28
CASSFYGGQGVFEQYF TRBV5-1
CASSHLAAGELFF TRBV19
CSVVAGGVSTEAFF TRBV29-1
CASSSPLATQYF TRBV7-2
CASSPTGYSYNSPLHF TRBV28
CSALRNGGPGELFF TRBV20-1
CASSPWRRLAASTDTQYF TRBV9
CASSPANTGELFF TRBV5-1
CASSSPRQGAYGYTF TRBV6-2/TRBV6-3
CASSSTRTSGNYEQYF TRBV28
CASSLSFGAGLTYEQYF TRBV7-2
CASSGGQVGSPLHF TRBV9
CASSVNARGYEQYF TRBV9
CASSLEGTNYEEQYF TRBV5-1
CASSSDSGTYNEQFF TRBV2
CSVERDKNTEAFF TRBV29-1
CASTQSSYNEQFF TRBV2
CASSYGASGAYEQYF TRBV6-5
CASSFSLAGGNEQFF TRBV7-2
CASSLFRDSDEQFF TRBV5-1
CASRRDRSSGANVLTF TRBV28
CASSLNGQYEQYF TRBV11-2